The text below deals with one TCR beta chain. The antigen is undetermined. This sample is part of a study of T-cell reconstitution after alpha-beta-depleted transplantation in children. This CDR3 has 15 residues. The V and J ends lost 6 bases and 2 bases, in that order; junction bases with no gene match: 3. Study-level findings and limits: Several hundred expanded graft clones reportedly supplied alpha-beta T cells about two months after transplant. Hyperexpanded clones declined; after one year, newly produced T cells mostly supplied diversity.

Preparation of the TCRbeta library was carried out with unique molecular identifiers. In TCRdb, the PCR reads were re-called with MiXCR into one record per CDR3 protein. The table records 750,000 to 950,000 distinct CDR3 sequences, about 15% of them present only once. Sequencing used PBMCs, mostly from graft donor cells, obtained 360 days after TCRalphabeta/CD19-depleted stem cell transplant. J is TRBJ2-1 and V is TRBV12-3 or TRBV12-4; 11 nucleotides align to TRBD2. The TCR originated in a male patient between 5 and 17 years old who had a stem cell transplant for acute lymphoblastic leukemia, so the T cells may come from the graft donor. CDR3 nucleotides: TGTGCCAGCAGAATAGCGGGAGGGCCCTACAATGAGCAGTTCTTC. It translates to CASRIAGGPYNEQFF.